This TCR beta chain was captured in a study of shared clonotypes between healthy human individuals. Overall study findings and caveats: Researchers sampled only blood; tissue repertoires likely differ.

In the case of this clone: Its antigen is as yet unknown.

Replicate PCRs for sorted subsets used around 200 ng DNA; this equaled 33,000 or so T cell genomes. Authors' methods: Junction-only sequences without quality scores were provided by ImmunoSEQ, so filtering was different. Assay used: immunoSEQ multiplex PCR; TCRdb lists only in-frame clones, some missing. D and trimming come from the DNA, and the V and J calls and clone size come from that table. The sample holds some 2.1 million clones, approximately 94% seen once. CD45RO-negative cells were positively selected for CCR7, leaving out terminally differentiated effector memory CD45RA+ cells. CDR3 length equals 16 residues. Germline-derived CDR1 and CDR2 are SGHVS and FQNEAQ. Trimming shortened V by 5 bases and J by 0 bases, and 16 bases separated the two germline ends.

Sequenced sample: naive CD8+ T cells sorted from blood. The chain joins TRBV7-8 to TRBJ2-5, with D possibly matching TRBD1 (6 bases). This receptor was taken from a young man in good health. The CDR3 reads CASSPQSQGNQETQYF. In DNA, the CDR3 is TGTGCCAGCAGCCCACAATCACAGGGAAACCAAGAGACCCAGTACTTC.